The 22 T cell receptor beta chains below all came from one sample that was sequenced in a study of tumor-infiltrating lymphocytes in primary liver carcinoma (dated by TCRdb to about 2017). Blood RNA was extracted from unsorted whole blood using TRIzol reagent, and germline DNA was obtained with the DNeasy Blood & Tissue kit. These reads were obtained on an Illumina HiSeq 2500. TCRbeta-specific cDNA was reverse-transcribed from 500 ng total RNA using a constant-region primer and ProtoScript II reverse transcriptase. Three nested multiplex PCR rounds, following a slightly modified ARM-PCR procedure, were used to build the TCRbeta libraries. Each of the first two PCR rounds ran for about 10 cycles and used multiplex TRBV1-TRBV30 forward primers together with a Cbeta reverse primer. The raw public data were reprocessed by TCRdb itself: fastp quality trimming at Q25, MiXCR clonotype calling, in-frame beta chains only. Rows with one shared CDR3 protein collapse into an entry with the most common genes and DNA. Within this sample are around 210,000 distinct CDR3 sequences, with less than 70% of them counted one time only. Approximately 6.5% of the sample is in the top ten clones.

The sequenced sample consisted of peripheral blood. These receptors all stem from a woman between 55 and 75 years old with primary liver carcinoma and hepatitis B virus infection.

A single count supports this clonotype. One end of the junction does not line up with germline, which may come from a read error. The chain uses TRBV11-3 and TRBJ2-1, with 7 nucleotides matching TRBD1. The CDR3 length is 16 residues. Germline assignment: CDR1 SGHNT and CDR2 YENEEA. CDR3 sequence (DNA): TGTGCCAGCAGCTGGGGTAAAAGGACAGGTTACAACGAGCAGCTCTTC. Encoded protein: CASSWGKRTGYNEQLF.

Note on this clonotype: Since no conserved phenylalanine or tryptophan closes the CDR3, a read error is the likely cause. No DNA is shown, since the ends of the CDR3 on it are uncertain; the CDR3 is the one TCRdb lists. The chain joins TRBV11-1 to TRBJ2-1; the D call TRBD2 from the table was never checked on the DNA. The CDR3 spans 17 residues, counting both ends. Germline V gene sequence: CDR1 SGHAT, CDR2 FQDESV (reference sequence). CDR3: CASSFTSGPSFYSEQFL.

This clonotype was seen repeatedly, ten times or more. The chain couples TRBV12-3 or TRBV12-4 to TRBJ1-2, with 8 bases aligning to TRBD1. With 4 bases clipped from V and 11 bases from J, the junction kept 6 bases outside the gene matches. This CDR3 is 12 amino acids long. The CDR3, as DNA: TGTGCCAGCAGTTCCGCCGGGACAGGATACACCTTC. Amino acid sequence: CASSSAGTGYTF.

Regarding this clonotype: Germline and junction disagree at one end, which may indicate a read error. The chain employs TRBV29-1 and TRBJ2-1, with D possibly being TRBD2 (5 bases). Germline V gives CDR1 SQVTM, CDR2 ANQGSEA. The CDR3 has 13 amino acids. CDR3 coding DNA: TGCATCGTTGCAAAGCGGTCCTACAATGAGCACTTCTTC. Protein sequence: CIVAKRSYNEHFF.

This clonotype was observed a few times. V is TRBV5-1 and J is TRBJ2-3; a weak D match, TRBD2 (6 bases). Trimming pared 0 bases from V and 0 bases from J, leaving 14 bases between. The CDR3 is 17 amino acids. The germline gives CDR1 SGHRS, CDR2 YFSETQ. The CDR3 nucleotides are TGCGCCAGCAGCTTGGTCAGGTTAAGCGGGAGCACAGATACGCAGTATTTT. This encodes CASSLVRLSGSTDTQYF.

The chain has TRBV12-3 or TRBV12-4 and TRBJ2-1; D is uncertain. The CDR3 is 13 residues long. Trimming left V 7 bases short and J 8 bases short, with 15 bases between. The CDR3 protein is CASNSAGTDEQFF. The CDR3 coding sequence is TGTGCCAGCAATTCCGCCGGTACGGATGAGCAGTTCTTC.

As for this clonotype: At one end the junction does not follow the germline gene, possibly because of a read error. The V gene is TRBV11-3, the J gene TRBJ2-1; a possible D gene is TRBD2 (5 bases). Germline loops: CDR1 SGHNT, CDR2 YENEEA. This CDR3 is built from 16 residues. Here the CDR3 reads CASSFDPRTALNEQFF. The DNA for the CDR3 is TGTGCCAGCAGCTTTGACCCCCGGACTGCTCTTAATGAGCAGTTTTTC.

Comment on this clonotype: As the CDR3 is not closed by the conserved phenylalanine or tryptophan, this likely results from a read error. The chain combines TRBV11-2 with TRBJ2-2; D gene uncertain. The CDR3 is 17 residues long. Germline assignment: CDR1 SGHAT and CDR2 FQNNGV. CDR3 loop: CASSLEDHPSNTVELFI. The CDR3, as DNA: TGTGCCAGCAGCTTAGAGGACCACCCGTCGAACACCGTGGAGCTGTTTATT.

The gene calls are TRBV7-3 and TRBJ2-7, with 7 bases that match TRBD2. Losses at the gene ends were 1 base for V and 2 bases for J; bases not matched to a gene: 8. The length of the CDR3 is 16 residues. Looked up from germline, CDR1 is SGHTA and CDR2 is FQGTGA. CDR3: CASSLRPGRLPYEQYF. The CDR3, as DNA: TGTGCCAGCAGCTTAAGGCCCGGGAGGTTACCCTACGAGCAGTACTTC.

The V call is TRBV11-2, the J call TRBJ2-1; 8 bases are shared with TRBD2. V lost 4 bases and J lost 7; bases outside the gene matches: 18. Germline V gives CDR1 SGHAT, CDR2 FQNNGV. The CDR3 extends over 18 amino acids. DNA of the CDR3: TGTGCCAGCAGCTACCCCTCCGGGACTAGTGGGAGGGGTAATGAGCAGTTCTTC. Translated, it gives CASSYPSGTSGRGNEQFF. Complete variable domain (other parts from reference TRBV11-2 and TRBJ2-1): EAGVAQSPRYKIIEKRQSVAFWCNPISGHATLYWYQQILGQGPKLLIQFQNNGVVDDSQLPKDRFSAERLKGVDSTLKIQPAKLEDSAVYLCASSYPSGTSGRGNEQFFGPGTRLTVL.

Points on this clonotype: This may come from a read error, since a much larger clone is one base off. The chain is built from TRBV5-6 and TRBJ2-2; a possible D gene is TRBD1 (5 bases). Germline-derived CDR1 and CDR2 are SGHDT and YYEEEE. This CDR3 contains 15 residues. CDR3 protein: CTSSFGQRNTGELFF. The DNA of the CDR3 is TGTACCAGCAGCTTTGGACAAAGGAACACCGGGGAGCTGTTTTTT.

V is TRBV11-2 and J is TRBJ2-3, with D unclear. Germline CDR1 is SGHAT and CDR2 is FQNNGV. The CDR3 has 16 residues. The germline V and J ends were trimmed by 5 bases and 4 bases, with 19 bases remaining between them. This CDR3 is CASSPEQAVGADTQYF. CDR3 DNA sequence: TGTGCCAGCAGCCCAGAACAAGCAGTTGGCGCAGATACGCAGTATTTT. Full variable domain (rest looked up from reference TRBV11-2 and TRBJ2-3): EAGVAQSPRYKIIEKRQSVAFWCNPISGHATLYWYQQILGQGPKLLIQFQNNGVVDDSQLPKDRFSAERLKGVDSTLKIQPAKLEDSAVYLCASSPEQAVGADTQYFGPGTRLTVL.

The chain has TRBV5-8 and TRBJ1-6; possible D gene TRBD1, 6 bases. Germline V gives CDR1 SGHTS, CDR2 YDEGEE. V was trimmed by 6 bases and J by 9 bases, leaving 19 bases between them. The CDR3 runs to 15 residues. CDR3 sequence reads: CASKFGPGATSPLHF. The CDR3 region has the DNA TGTGCCAGCAAATTCGGGCCGGGGGCAACTTCACCCCTCCACTTT.

This clonotype was observed at least ten times. CDR3 amino acids: CASSYQTTQETQYF. The CDR3 DNA reads TGTGCCAGCAGTTACCAAACAACCCAAGAGACCCAGTACTTC. The chain links TRBV6-6 to TRBJ2-5; D uncertain. V lost 2 bases and J 1 base, leaving 8 bases between the germline ends. The CDR3 runs to 14 residues. Germline V gives CDR1 MNHNY, CDR2 SVGAGI (reference sequence).

This clonotype was observed a few times. The chain combines TRBV5-1 with TRBJ2-3; 13 bases are shared with TRBD2. Per the germline V gene, CDR1 is SGHRS and CDR2 is YFSETQ. V gave up 5 bases and J gave up 0 bases; unmatched junction bases: 15. The CDR3 spans 20 residues. The CDR3 loop is CASRRGRLAGGTVSTDTQYF. As DNA, the CDR3 is TGCGCCAGCAGACGGGGTCGACTAGCGGGAGGAACAGTAAGCACAGATACGCAGTATTTT.

Notes on this clonotype: A much more abundant neighbour one base away suggests this may be a read error. The chain recombines TRBV12-3 or TRBV12-4 with TRBJ1-3; D call uncertain. The germline V and J ends were trimmed by 5 bases and 4 bases, with 6 bases remaining between them. The CDR3 has 12 amino acids. This CDR3 is CASSTRGNTIYF. For the CDR3, the DNA is TGTGCCAGCAGTACACGGGGAAACACCATATATTTT.

This clonotype was counted ten times or more. CDR3 bases: TGTGCCAGCAGTGACCTTCATGCGACAGGGGGGGTTCAAGATACGCAGTATTTT. Protein: CASSDLHATGGVQDTQYF. This chain connects TRBV6-1 to TRBJ2-3; TRBD1 matches 9 bases. CDR1 is MNHNS, CDR2 SASEGT, per germline. V trimming: 3 bases; J trimming: 5 bases; junction bases outside the gene matches: 15. The CDR3 contains 18 residues.

In this sample, this clonotype turned up a few times. The chain recombines TRBV30 with TRBJ1-6; D perhaps matches TRBD1 (5 bases). The CDR3 is made up of 14 amino acids. Per germline, CDR1 GTSNPN and CDR2 SVGIG (reference sequence). V was cut by 4 bases and J by 7 bases, with 14 bases left in between. DNA for the CDR3: TGTGCCTGGAAGGTTGGGGGGTTCAATTCACCCCTCCACTTT. It is translated as CAWKVGGFNSPLHF.

With respect to this clonotype: The junction does not match germline at one end; this may be a read error. The chain combines TRBV11-3 with TRBJ2-7; maybe TRBD2 (6 bases). The CDR3 is 13 amino acids. CDR1 and CDR2 (germline): SGHNT, YENEEA. The CDR3 nucleotides are TGTGCCAGCAGGCCGGGGGAGGCCAACGAGCAGTGCTTT. Amino acid sequence: CASRPGEANEQCF.

This clonotype has only one observation. The chain uses TRBV29-1 and TRBJ2-3, with TRBD1 as a possible D gene (5 bases). The CDR3 covers 17 residues. Germline values: CDR1 SQVTM, CDR2 ANQGSEA. V dropped 7 bases and J dropped 2 bases, with 25 bases sitting between them. As DNA, the CDR3 is TGCAGCGCCTCCCCAGCCCGGACATGGTCATTCACAGATACGCAGTATTTT. Its protein product is CSASPARTWSFTDTQYF.

The chain carries TRBV5-4 and TRBJ2-7; 7 bases line up with TRBD2. Losses at the gene ends were 1 base for V and 6 bases for J; bases not matched to a gene: 4. The CDR3 is 13 residues long. Germline CDR1 reads SGHNT; CDR2 reads YYREEE (reference sequence). The chain's CDR3 is CASSLQLASEQYF. The CDR3 DNA sequence: TGTGCCAGCAGCTTGCAACTAGCGAGCGAGCAGTACTTC.

Comments on this clonotype: The conserved final phenylalanine or tryptophan is absent from the CDR3, which likely points to a read error. The limits of the CDR3 on the DNA are not certain, so only TCRdb's listed CDR3 is given. This chain joins TRBV29-1 and TRBJ2-2; TRBD1 reflects the table's D call only, with no check against the DNA. The germline V gene has CDR1 SQVTM and CDR2 ANQGSEA. A total of 13 residues make up the CDR3, ends included. The CDR3 is CSSRTGETGELFI.